The rows below give T cell receptor beta chains drawn from one sample of a study of T cells after yellow fever vaccination. MiXCR, applied by TCRdb to the 5' RACE reads, yields one record per CDR3 protein. The profile shows some 200,000 distinct CDR3 sequences, roughly 3.3% of them singletons. The specimen comprised CD4+ T cells sorted from PBMCs, sampled 10 days after the yellow fever booster vaccination. Receptors originate from a man aged 18-30 years who received the YFV17D yellow fever vaccine. Each CDR3 is given with its conserved first and last residue. D genes are given only for firm matches. Clone size is stated in some rows and not others, as once, few, many or a class when expanded.

D	size	V	length	J	DNA	CDR3
TRBD2	many	TRBV2	14	TRBJ2-1	TGTGCCAGCAGTGGAGATAGCGGGGGGTTTGAGCAGTTCTTC	CASSGDSGGFEQFF
.	many	TRBV20-1	13	TRBJ1-2	TGCAGTGCTCGACTGACCGTCCACTATGGCTACACCTTC	CSARLTVHYGYTF
.	few	TRBV30	13	TRBJ1-5	TGTGCCTGGAGCGGGCAGGAAAATCAGCCCCAGCATTTT	CAWSGQENQPQHF
.	.	TRBV12-3/TRBV12-4	15	TRBJ2-1	TGTGCCAGCACTTTGATGGGAGGAGAAGGCAATGAGCAGTTCTTC	CASTLMGGEGNEQFF
TRBD2	.	TRBV7-6	16	TRBJ2-2	TGTGCCAGCAGCTCCGGACTAGCGGGGAACACCGGGGAGCTGTTTTTT	CASSSGLAGNTGELFF
TRBD1	.	TRBV19	18	TRBJ1-6	TGTGCCAGTAGTATCCGCGGACAGGGGGCCTCCTATAATTCACCCCTCCACTTT	CASSIRGQGASYNSPLHF
TRBD2	once	TRBV10-1	14	TRBJ2-3	TGCGCCAGCAGGAGCGGGGGGGCCCCAGATACGCAGTATTTT	CASRSGGAPDTQYF
TRBD2	few	TRBV5-1	16	TRBJ2-5	TGCGCCAGCAGCTTGGGGACTAGCGGGAGTCGAGAGACCCAGTACTTC	CASSLGTSGSRETQYF
.	many	TRBV24-1	13	TRBJ2-2	TGTGCCACCAGCGACAGGAACACCGGGGAGCTGTTTTTT	CATSDRNTGELFF
TRBD1	many	TRBV5-1	14	TRBJ1-3	TGCGCCAGCACGCCTGGGACAGCCGAGGGCACCATATATTTT	CASTPGTAEGTIYF
.	many	TRBV7-3	17	TRBJ2-3	TGTGCCAGCAGCTTAAAGGGGTCGGGACTCACATCGGATACGCAGTATTTT	CASSLKGSGLTSDTQYF
TRBD1	many	TRBV7-8	13	TRBJ2-1	TGTGCCAGCAGCTTCACAGGGGACAATGAGCAGTTCTTC	CASSFTGDNEQFF
.	many	TRBV20-1	11	TRBJ2-3	TGCAGTGCCGGCCCCGGGAATACGCAGTATTTT	CSAGPGNTQYF
TRBD2	many	TRBV4-3	18	TRBJ2-3	TGCGCCAGCAGCCAAGGGGCTAGCGGGGGGGCCGGCGCAGATACGCAGTATTTT	CASSQGASGGAGADTQYF
.	many	TRBV4-1	14	TRBJ1-2	TGCGCCAGCAGCCAAGATCTGATGGGCTATGGCTACACCTTC	CASSQDLMGYGYTF